These T cell receptor beta chains were read from a single sample in a study of blood T cells in healthy people across ages. One entry per CDR3 protein results from TCRdb running MiXCR on the 5' RACE reads. Of 1.5 million or so distinct CDR3 sequences in the sample, roughly two fifths are singletons; the top ten hold about 4.1%. Material: blood. These receptors all stem from a woman between 18 and 29 years old in good health. Each CDR3 is given with its conserved first and last residue. Fields, in order: V gene, J gene, CDR3 protein.

TRBV20-1,TRBJ1-4,CSARQGLRKLFF
TRBV12-3/TRBV12-4,TRBJ1-2,CASNQGENYGYTF
TRBV20-1,TRBJ1-6,CSARGAGYNSPLHF
TRBV6-1,TRBJ2-2,CASRSGTANTGELFF
TRBV2,TRBJ2-7,CASSGGSAYEQYF
TRBV2,TRBJ1-2,CASIQTGANYGYTF
TRBV28,TRBJ2-7,CASSTETSGYEQYF
TRBV20-1,TRBJ2-1,CSAVTSGGVDEQFF
TRBV2,TRBJ1-1,CARDREGIMNTEAFF
TRBV9,TRBJ2-7,CASSVLGESYEQYF
TRBV6-2/TRBV6-3,TRBJ1-5,CASSYRGNQPQHF
TRBV6-6,TRBJ2-1,CAPGGGICNEQFF
TRBV6-5,TRBJ2-1,CASRDRDFYNEQFF
TRBV7-6,TRBJ2-5,CASSPRAVAGLQETQYF
TRBV28,TRBJ2-6,CASSLPGGSGTNVLTF
TRBV24-1,TRBJ1-6,CATSESPIGTVQSPLHF
TRBV20-1,TRBJ2-5,CSARDLRLDTSTPYF